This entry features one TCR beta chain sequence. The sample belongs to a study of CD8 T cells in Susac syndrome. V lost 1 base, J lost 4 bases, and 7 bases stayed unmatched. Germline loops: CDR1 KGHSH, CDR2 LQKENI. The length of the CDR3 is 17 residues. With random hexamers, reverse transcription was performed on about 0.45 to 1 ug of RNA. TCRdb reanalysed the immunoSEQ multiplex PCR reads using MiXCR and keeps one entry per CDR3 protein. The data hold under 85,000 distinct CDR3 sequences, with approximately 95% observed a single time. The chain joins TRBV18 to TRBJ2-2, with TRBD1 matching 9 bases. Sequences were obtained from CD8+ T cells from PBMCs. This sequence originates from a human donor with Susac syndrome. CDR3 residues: CASSPLLPGQGTGELFF. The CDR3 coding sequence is TGTGCCAGCTCACCACTACTCCCGGGACAGGGCACCGGGGAGCTGTTTTTT.